Each of the 26 T cell receptor beta chains below was sequenced from the same sample in a study of shared clonotypes between healthy human individuals. Assay: immunoSEQ multiplex PCR; the TCRdb copy retains only in-frame clones and omits some. The sample records hundreds of thousands of clones, around 70% being singletons. The source material was memory CD4+ T cells sorted from blood. Subset given: CD45RA-negative fraction. These receptors originate from a man aged 25-45 years in good health.

As DNA, the CDR3 is TGTGCCAGCAGCTCTTGGGCGAGGAATGAGCAGTTCTTC. Translated, it gives CASSSWARNEQFF. The V gene is TRBV7-6, the J gene TRBJ2-1, with D unclear. Germline V gene data show CDR1 as SGHVS and CDR2 as FNYEAQ. The CDR3 spans 13 residues. V was pared by 4 bases and J by 7 bases, with 11 bases between.

The rearrangement uses TRBV27 and TRBJ2-1; 12 nucleotides match TRBD1. Looked up from germline, CDR1 is MNHEY and CDR2 is SMNVEV (reference sequence). There are 17 residues in the CDR3. With V trimmed by 5 bases and J by 4 bases, 9 bases remained unmatched. In DNA, the CDR3 is TGTGCCAGCAGTGCCGGGACAGGGGGCGTCGTTTACAATGAGCAGTTCTTC. Its protein is CASSAGTGGVVYNEQFF.

The genes are TRBV6-1 and TRBJ1-3; 11 bases fit TRBD1. This CDR3 has 16 residues. Germline loops: CDR1 MNHNS, CDR2 SASEGT. The ends lost 4 bases at V and 2 bases at J; junction bases unmatched: 4. CDR3 bases: TGTGCCAGCAGTGGGACAGGGGGCTCGGCTGGAAACACCATATATTTT. This encodes CASSGTGGSAGNTIYF.

This clone has a handful of counts. The chain employs TRBV10-2 and TRBJ1-2; D uncertain. The CDR3 is 12 amino acids. The germline CDR1 and CDR2 sequences are WSHSY and SAAADI. The V end was cut by 2 bases, the J end by 8 bases, with 9 bases between. The CDR3 DNA follows: TGCGCCAGCAGTGAGAGAGTGCAGGGCTACACCTTC. It codes for CASSERVQGYTF.

The rearrangement uses TRBV5-1 and TRBJ2-2; D uncertain. Trimming pared 4 bases from V and 8 bases from J, leaving 18 bases between. The CDR3 runs to 15 residues. Germline V gives CDR1 SGHRS, CDR2 YFSETQ. CDR3 sequence: CASSRLVPDGGELFF. CDR3 DNA sequence: TGCGCCAGCAGCCGACTCGTCCCGGATGGGGGGGAGCTGTTTTTT.

The chain carries TRBV7-4 and TRBJ1-5; maybe TRBD1 (5 bases). V lost 1 base, J lost 5 bases, and 12 bases lay in between. The CDR3 runs to 15 residues. Per germline, CDR1 SGHVT and CDR2 SQSDAQ. CDR3 coding DNA: TGTGCCAGCAGCTTAGAACGGGGCCTACATCAGCCCCAGCATTTT. The encoded protein is CASSLERGLHQPQHF.

This clone showed up just a few times. The V call is TRBV19, the J call TRBJ2-3, with TRBD1 matching 8 bases. The germline V gene encodes CDR1 LNHDA and CDR2 SQIVND (reference sequence). The CDR3 consists of 15 residues. Trimming at V came to 6 bases and at J to 5 bases, leaving 10 bases not matched to a gene. CDR3 residues: CASSRDRTHEDTQYF. The DNA of the CDR3 is TGTGCCAGTAGCCGGGACAGGACCCACGAAGATACGCAGTATTTT.

V usage is TRBV5-5 and J usage is TRBJ2-1; D uncertain. V was trimmed by 1 base and J by 6 bases, leaving 11 bases between them. Germline assignment: CDR1 SGHKS and CDR2 YYEKEE (reference sequence). CDR3 length equals 14 residues. CDR3 coding DNA: TGTGCCAGCAGCTTGTATCCGGGCTCCAATGAGCAGTTCTTC. Amino acids: CASSLYPGSNEQFF.

There are many counts of this clone. The chain links TRBV4-1 to TRBJ1-4, with 10 bases that match TRBD1. The CDR3 totals 16 residues. Trimming cost V 0 bases and J 7 bases; bases outside gene matches: 5. Germline values: CDR1 MGHRA, CDR2 YSYEKL. The DNA for the CDR3 is TGCGCCAGCAGCCAAGAAACGACAGGGGGCTCTGAAAAACTGTTTTTT. Protein sequence: CASSQETTGGSEKLFF.

The rearrangement links TRBV4-3 to TRBJ2-7; D is undetermined. Trimming pared 1 base from V and 3 bases from J, leaving 16 bases between. CDR1 is LGHNA, CDR2 YSLEER, per germline. The CDR3 is 16 amino acids. CDR3 protein: CASSQGLSAANYEQYF. In DNA form, the CDR3 reads TGCGCCAGCAGCCAAGGCCTTTCGGCAGCCAACTACGAGCAGTACTTC.

This clone was observed once. The V and J genes are TRBV4-3 and TRBJ2-2; 9 bases map to TRBD2. CDR3 length equals 16 residues. V shed 0 bases and J 2 bases; nucleotides not matched to a gene: 1. Germline V gene sequence: CDR1 LGHNA, CDR2 YSLEER. The CDR3 region has the DNA TGCGCCAGCAGCCAAGACCTAGCGGGAAACACCGGGGAGCTGTTTTTT. It codes for CASSQDLAGNTGELFF.

Only a few counts were recorded for this clone. The V gene is TRBV6-1, the J gene TRBJ2-1, with 11 bases that match TRBD2. The V gene's germline CDR1 is MNHNS and CDR2 SASEGT. The V and J ends lost 4 bases and 6 bases, in that order; junction bases with no gene match: 5. The CDR3 length is 15 residues. CDR3 in amino acids: CASSGWTSGSNEQFF. DNA for the CDR3: TGTGCCAGCAGTGGATGGACTAGCGGGTCCAATGAGCAGTTCTTC.

The rearrangement joins TRBV5-5 to TRBJ2-2; 7 bases map to TRBD2. This CDR3 spans 15 amino acids. J gave up 0 bases and V 2 bases, and 1 base lay outside the gene matches. CDR1 SGHKS and CDR2 YYEKEE come from the germline V gene (reference sequence). The CDR3 spells CASSLGLANTGELFF. CDR3 nucleotide sequence: TGTGCCAGCAGCTTAGGACTAGCGAACACCGGGGAGCTGTTTTTT.

V usage is TRBV9 and J usage is TRBJ2-1, with 10 bases identical to TRBD2. CDR3 length equals 18 residues. Germline V CDR1 and CDR2: SGDLS, YYNGEE. V dropped 0 bases and J dropped 5; count of bases not matched to a gene: 11. The CDR3 loop reads CASSVARGLAGDDNEQFF. CDR3 bases: TGTGCCAGCAGCGTAGCTAGGGGGCTAGCGGGAGACGACAATGAGCAGTTCTTC.

The chain carries TRBV7-6 and TRBJ2-7; 7 bases align to TRBD1. This CDR3 comprises 14 residues. Trimming cost V 5 bases and J 2 bases; bases outside gene matches: 6. CDR1 is SGHVS, CDR2 FNYEAQ, per germline. For the CDR3, the DNA is TGTGCCAGCAGCCCCGGGACAGAGACCTACGAGCAGTACTTC. It encodes CASSPGTETYEQYF.

V is TRBV7-8 and J is TRBJ2-7; TRBD2 aligns across 9 bases. After removal of 5 bases from V and 2 bases from J, the junction contained 10 bases not matched to a gene. Per germline, CDR1 SGHVS and CDR2 FQNEAQ. The CDR3 has 16 amino acids. CDR3 protein: CASSHRGAGGTYEQYF. The CDR3, as DNA: TGTGCCAGCAGCCATCGTGGGGCGGGAGGGACCTACGAGCAGTACTTC.

The chain combines TRBV10-3 with TRBJ2-1, with D perhaps TRBD2 (6 bases). The CDR3 is 16 amino acids. Looked up from germline, CDR1 is ENHRY and CDR2 is SYGVKD. The ends were cut back, 3 bases at V and 10 bases at J, with 22 bases in the middle. The CDR3 DNA follows: TGTGCCATCAGTGAAGGGGCTCTTACAATGAGCGGGGAGCAGTTCTTC. This encodes CAISEGALTMSGEQFF.

CDR3 amino acids: CASSLSGRGNTEAFF. The CDR3 bases are TGTGCCAGCAGTTTATCCGGCAGGGGGAACACTGAAGCTTTCTTT. This chain links TRBV28 with TRBJ1-1, with D tentatively TRBD1 (6 bases). Germline V lookup: CDR1 MDHEN, CDR2 SYDVKM. The ends were cut back, 1 base at V and 1 base at J, with 10 bases in the middle. The CDR3 has 15 amino acids.

The chain employs TRBV19 and TRBJ1-2, with 9 bases that match TRBD1. Germline V gene lookup returns CDR1 LNHDA and CDR2 SQIVND (reference sequence). The CDR3 has 14 amino acids. Germline trimming cut 7 bases from V and 3 bases from J; bases unmatched to any gene: 6. The CDR3 loop reads CASIFTGGDYGYTF. The CDR3 DNA follows: TGTGCCAGTATTTTCACAGGGGGCGACTATGGCTACACCTTC.

Only a few counts were recorded for this clone. The chain joins TRBV25-1 to TRBJ1-1, with D tentatively TRBD1 (6 bases). CDR1 and CDR2 from the germline V gene are MGHDK and SYGVNS. The V and J ends lost 1 base and 0 bases respectively, with 12 bases between them. The CDR3 has 16 residues. The CDR3 region is CASSEWGGGLNTEAFF. CDR3 sequence (DNA): TGTGCCAGCAGTGAATGGGGTGGGGGCTTGAACACTGAAGCTTTCTTT.

This clone was seen a handful of times. CDR3 residues: CASSLIRDGELFF. In DNA form, the CDR3 reads TGTGCCAGCAGCTTGATACGGGACGGGGAGCTGTTTTTT. The V and J genes are TRBV5-6 and TRBJ2-2, with D possibly being TRBD2 (5 bases). CDR3 length: 13 amino acids. Germline lookup yields CDR1 SGHDT and CDR2 YYEEEE. V was cut by 1 base and J by 7 bases, with 8 bases left in between.

This clone occurred a few times. DNA for the CDR3: TGTGCCAGCAGTGAATTAGCGGGAGGGCCGGCGGATACGCAGTATTTT. Translation: CASSELAGGPADTQYF. The V gene is TRBV6-4, the J gene TRBJ2-3, with 11 bases aligning to TRBD2. J was trimmed by 6 bases and V by 3 bases; bases with no gene match: 8. The CDR3 runs 16 residues. The germline V gene encodes CDR1 MRHNA and CDR2 SNTAGT.

This clone was recorded only once. This CDR3 is CASSLSLAGVETQYF. CDR3 nucleotide sequence: TGCGCCAGCAGCTTGTCTTTAGCGGGAGTAGAGACCCAGTACTTC. The chain couples TRBV5-1 to TRBJ2-5, with 9 positions matching TRBD2. V lost 1 base to trimming and J lost 4 bases; unmatched junction nucleotides: 5. The CDR3 totals 15 residues. Germline assignment: CDR1 SGHRS and CDR2 YFSETQ.

The genes are TRBV10-1 and TRBJ2-1; D is perhaps TRBD1 (6 bases). CDR3 length: 13 residues. Germline V CDR1 and CDR2: WNHNN, SYGVQD (reference sequence). V lost 4 bases, J lost 7 bases, and 11 bases lay in between. In nucleotides, the CDR3 is TGCGCCAGCAGTGTAGGTCAGGGGAATGAGCAGTTCTTC. Translating gives CASSVGQGNEQFF.

The chain carries TRBV7-9 and TRBJ2-7, with 8 nucleotides matching TRBD1. The germline CDR1 and CDR2 sequences are SEHNR and FQNEAQ (reference sequence). V dropped 4 bases and J dropped 2; count of bases not matched to a gene: 4. CDR3 size: 14 residues. The CDR3 DNA reads as TGTGCCAGCAGCTGGGACAGGTCCCCCTACGAGCAGTACTTC. Its protein product is CASSWDRSPYEQYF.

The chain has TRBV15 and TRBJ2-5; no reliable D call. The CDR3 extends over 15 amino acids. Trimming shortened V by 0 bases and J by 5 bases, and 13 bases separated the two germline ends. Looked up from germline, CDR1 is LNHNV and CDR2 is YYDKDF (reference sequence). CDR3 coding DNA: TGTGCCACCAGCAGAGATCAGGTGGCCTTTGAGACCCAGTACTTC. Translated: CATSRDQVAFETQYF.